This T cell receptor (beta chain) stems from a study of cytomegalovirus exposure and HLA in healthy donors. Study background: Falling in the Caucasian-associated ancestry cluster were about 82% of approximately 400 genotyped donors.

Each donor was nominally healthy when sampled (though unrecorded immune exposures were likely). PCR employed 60 Vbeta and 13 Jbeta primers. Original processing notes: Roughly 10 million shared chains were among approximately 80 million unique TCR beta chains counted in a later analysis. Sequencing was performed with immunoSEQ multiplex PCR; in TCRdb, only in-frame clones are kept and a portion is missing. That table furnishes V, J and clone size, whereas the DNA furnished D and trimming. The sample holds roughly 100,000 clones, 63% seen once. V lost 5 bases and J 3 bases, leaving 14 bases between the germline ends. Germline assignment: CDR1 SEHNR and CDR2 FQNEAQ (reference sequence). The CDR3 spans 14 residues.

The genes are TRBV7-9 and TRBJ2-7; tentative D call: TRBD1 (6 bases). The sequenced sample was PBMCs. The source is a human donor in good health. The CDR3 DNA is TGTGCCAGCAGCCAATCGGGACACCACTACGAGCAGTACTTC. Translation gives CASSQSGHHYEQYF. Complete variable domain (other parts from reference TRBV7-9 and TRBJ2-7): DTGVSQNPRHKITKRGQNVTFRCDPISEHNRLYWYRQTLGQGPEFLTYFQNEAQLEKSRLLSDRFSAERPKGSFSTLEIQRTEQGDSAMYLCASSQSGHHYEQYFGPGTRLTVT.